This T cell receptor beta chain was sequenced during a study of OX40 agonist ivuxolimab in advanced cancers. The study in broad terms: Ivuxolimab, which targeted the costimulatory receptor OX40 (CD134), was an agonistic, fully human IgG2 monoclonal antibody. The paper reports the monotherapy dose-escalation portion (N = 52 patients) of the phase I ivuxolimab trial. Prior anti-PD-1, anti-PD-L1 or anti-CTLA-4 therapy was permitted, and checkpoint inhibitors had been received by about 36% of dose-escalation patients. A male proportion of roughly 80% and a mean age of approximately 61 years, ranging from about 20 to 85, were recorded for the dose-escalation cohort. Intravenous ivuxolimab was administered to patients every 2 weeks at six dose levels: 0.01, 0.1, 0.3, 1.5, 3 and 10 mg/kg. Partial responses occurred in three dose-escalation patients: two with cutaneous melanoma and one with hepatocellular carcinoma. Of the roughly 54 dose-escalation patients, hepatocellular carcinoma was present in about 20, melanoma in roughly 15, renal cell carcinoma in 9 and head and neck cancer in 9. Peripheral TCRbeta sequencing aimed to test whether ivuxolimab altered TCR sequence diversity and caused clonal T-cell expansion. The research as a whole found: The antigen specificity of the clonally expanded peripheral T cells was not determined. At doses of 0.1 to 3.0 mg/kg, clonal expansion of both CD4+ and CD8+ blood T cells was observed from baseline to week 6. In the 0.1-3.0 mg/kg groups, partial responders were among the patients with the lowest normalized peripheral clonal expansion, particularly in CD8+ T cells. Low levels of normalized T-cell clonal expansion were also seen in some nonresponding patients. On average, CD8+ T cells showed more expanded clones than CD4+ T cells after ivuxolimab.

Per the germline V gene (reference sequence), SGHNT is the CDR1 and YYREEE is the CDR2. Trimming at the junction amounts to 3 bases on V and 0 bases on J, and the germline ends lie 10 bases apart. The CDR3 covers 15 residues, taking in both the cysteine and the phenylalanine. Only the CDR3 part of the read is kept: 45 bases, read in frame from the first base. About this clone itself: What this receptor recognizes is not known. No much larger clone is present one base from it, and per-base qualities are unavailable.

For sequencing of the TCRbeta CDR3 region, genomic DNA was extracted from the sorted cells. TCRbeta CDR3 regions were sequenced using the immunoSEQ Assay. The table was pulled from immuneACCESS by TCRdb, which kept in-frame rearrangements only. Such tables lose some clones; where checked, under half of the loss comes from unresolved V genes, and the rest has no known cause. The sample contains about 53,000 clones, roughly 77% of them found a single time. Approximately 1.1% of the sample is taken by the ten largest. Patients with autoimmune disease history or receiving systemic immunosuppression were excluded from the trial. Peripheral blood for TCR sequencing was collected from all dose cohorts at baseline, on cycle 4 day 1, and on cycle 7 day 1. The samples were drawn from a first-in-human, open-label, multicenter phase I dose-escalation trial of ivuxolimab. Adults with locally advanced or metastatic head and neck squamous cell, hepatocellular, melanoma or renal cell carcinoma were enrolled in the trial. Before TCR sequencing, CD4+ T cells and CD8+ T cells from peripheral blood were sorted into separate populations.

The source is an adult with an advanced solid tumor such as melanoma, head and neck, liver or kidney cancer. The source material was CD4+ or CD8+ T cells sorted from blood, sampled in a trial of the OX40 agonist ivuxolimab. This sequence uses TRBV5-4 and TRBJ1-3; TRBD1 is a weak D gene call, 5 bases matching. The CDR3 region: CASSWGELSGNTIYF. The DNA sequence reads TGTGCCAGCAGCTGGGGGGAGCTCTCTGGAAACACCATATATTTT.